This T cell receptor (beta chain) is from a study of technical replicates of blood from several donors. Method: immunoSEQ multiplex PCR; TCRdb's copy keeps in-frame clones and lacks some. The table records tens of thousands of clones, approximately 93% of them present only once. Germline lookup yields CDR1 SGHRS and CDR2 YFSETQ. J was trimmed by 2 bases and V by 4 bases; bases with no gene match: 6. This CDR3 is built from 14 residues. Sequencing was done on a sample of T cells isolated from PBMCs. This chain links TRBV5-1 with TRBJ2-7, with TRBD1 matching over 7 bases. This sequence originates from a human donor in good health. CDR3: CASSTPGTAYEQYF. CDR3 nucleotides: TGCGCCAGCAGCACGCCCGGGACAGCCTACGAGCAGTACTTC.